These T cell receptor beta chains were read from a single sample in a study of blood T cell repertoires in COVID-19. Only in-frame clones appear in the TCRdb table, and some are missing; sequencing was by immunoSEQ multiplex PCR. In the table there are 120,000 to 150,000 clones, roughly 90% of which are singletons. Sequenced input: peripheral blood. These receptors were obtained from a human donor in a cohort sampled during active COVID-19. Both conserved end residues are part of each CDR3. D genes are given only for firm matches. Clone size is stated in some rows and not others, as once, few, many or a class when expanded.

TRBV5-1,.,TRBD2,TRBJ2-1,TGCGCCAGCAGGTTAAAGATTACTAGCGGGACCGATGAGCAGTTCTTC,CASRLKITSGTDEQFF
TRBV19,.,.,TRBJ2-5,TGTGCCAGTAGTACCGGGGCTGGGGGGGGCGCTGAGACCCAGTACTTC,CASSTGAGGGAETQYF
TRBV2,.,.,TRBJ2-1,TGTGCCAGCCAGCTCGGGAGCCACAATGAGCAGTTCTTC,CASQLGSHNEQFF
TRBV25-1,.,TRBD2,TRBJ2-3,TGTGCCAGCAGTGGATTCCTAGCGGGAGGGACAGATACGCAGTATTTT,CASSGFLAGGTDTQYF
TRBV3-1/TRBV3-2,.,.,TRBJ2-5,TGTGCCAGCAGCCAAGATTTACAGACCCAAGAGACCCAGTACTTC,CASSQDLQTQETQYF
TRBV15,.,TRBD2,TRBJ2-7,TGTGCCACCAGCAGAGCCCTGGGTCGGACTAGCGGGAGCTCCTACGAGCAGTACTTC,CATSRALGRTSGSSYEQYF
TRBV5-1,once,.,TRBJ2-5,TGCGCCAGCAGCCCGCCGGAGAGACAAGAGACCCAGTACTTC,CASSPPERQETQYF
TRBV3-1/TRBV3-2,.,TRBD2,TRBJ2-2,TGTGCCAGCAGCCAACATGGGACTAGCGGGAGTTGGGGGGAGCTGTTTTTT,CASSQHGTSGSWGELFF
TRBV6-2/TRBV6-3,.,.,TRBJ2-5,TGTGCCAGCAGTTACCCTAGGGGGCAAGAGACCCAGTACTTC,CASSYPRGQETQYF
TRBV4-3,.,.,TRBJ2-3,TGCGCCAGCAGCCAAGAGTCTAGCACAGATACGCAGTATTTT,CASSQESSTDTQYF
TRBV5-4,.,TRBD2,TRBJ2-2,TGTGCCAGCAGCTCGCGGGAGTCGGCCGGGGAGCTGTTTTTT,CASSSRESAGELFF
TRBV19,many,.,TRBJ2-1,TGTGCCAGTAGTACCCCCGAGGGGGCCTACAATGAGCAGTTCTTC,CASSTPEGAYNEQFF
TRBV6-2/TRBV6-3,.,TRBD1,TRBJ1-5,TGTGCCAGCAGTTGGGACAGGGAAAATCAGCCCCAGCATTTT,CASSWDRENQPQHF
TRBV2,once,TRBD1,TRBJ2-6,TGTGCCAGCAGCCGGGGACAGGGGGGCTTCTCTGGGGCCAACGTCCTGACTTTC,CASSRGQGGFSGANVLTF
TRBV9,once,TRBD2,TRBJ2-1,TGTGCCAGCAGCGCATCCCTTGGGACTAGCGGGAGGCCTTACAATGAGCAGTTCTTC,CASSASLGTSGRPYNEQFF
TRBV28,.,TRBD1,TRBJ2-7,TGTGCCAGCAGTCTACCGGGACAGGTATACGAGCAGTACTTC,CASSLPGQVYEQYF
TRBV19,.,.,TRBJ2-7,TGTGCCAGCCAAGGGGACAACTCCTACGAGCAGTACTTC,CASQGDNSYEQYF
TRBV28,.,TRBD2,TRBJ2-1,TGTGCCAGCAGTTCAGGACTAGCGGGAGGGGGACGATACAATGAGCAGTTCTTC,CASSSGLAGGGRYNEQFF
TRBV27,.,TRBD1,TRBJ1-5,TGTGCCAGCAGTCCCCAGGGGGCGGGTCAGCCCCAGCATTTT,CASSPQGAGQPQHF
TRBV24-1,few,.,TRBJ2-1,TGTGCCACCAGTTCACGGAGTGGGTTGGGTGAGCAGTTCTTC,CATSSRSGLGEQFF